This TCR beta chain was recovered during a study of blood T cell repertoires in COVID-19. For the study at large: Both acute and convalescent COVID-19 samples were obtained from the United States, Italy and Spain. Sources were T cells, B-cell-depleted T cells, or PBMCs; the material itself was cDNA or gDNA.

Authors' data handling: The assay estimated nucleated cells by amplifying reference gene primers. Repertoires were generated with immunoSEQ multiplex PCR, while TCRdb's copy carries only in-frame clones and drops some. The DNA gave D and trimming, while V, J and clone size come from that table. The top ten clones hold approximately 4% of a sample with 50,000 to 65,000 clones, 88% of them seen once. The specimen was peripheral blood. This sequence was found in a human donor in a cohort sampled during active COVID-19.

DNA of the CDR3: TGTGCCAGCAGCTTGGATGGCAGTCCCCTTACCTTTTATGGCTACACCTTC. Translation gives CASSLDGSPLTFYGYTF. The gene calls are TRBV5-4 and TRBJ1-2; D not resolved. The CDR3 contains 17 residues. CDR1 is SGHNT, CDR2 YYREEE, per germline (reference sequence). The ends were cut back, 0 bases at V and 5 bases at J, with 20 bases in the middle. The variable domain in full, completed from reference TRBV5-4 and TRBJ1-2, reads ETGVTQSPTHLIKTRGQQVTLRCSSQSGHNTVSWYQQALGQGPQFIFQYYREEENGRGNFPPRFSGLQFPNYSSELNVNALELDDSALYLCASSLDGSPLTFYGYTFGSGTRLTVV.